These 23 T cell receptor beta chains were sequenced from one sample in a study of identical twins. TCRdb re-called the 5' RACE reads through MiXCR, storing one row per CDR3 protein. The sample has a few hundred thousand distinct CDR3 sequences, roughly 15% seen once. This same sample was also taken into another study, of yellow fever vaccine responses in identical twins.

The sequencing input was CD4+ T cells sorted from blood. The receptors were sampled from a woman between 18 and 30 years old in good health.

To note about this clonotype: At one end the junction does not follow the germline gene, possibly because of a read error. V is TRBV10-3 and J is TRBJ1-1; D gene unclear. The germline V gene has CDR1 ENHRY and CDR2 SYGVKD. CDR3 length equals 14 residues. The CDR3 nucleotides are TGTGCCATCACTGAGGGAATGACGAACACTGAAGCTTTCTTT. This sequence encodes CAITEGMTNTEAFF.

This clonotype came up a few times. This chain links TRBV15 with TRBJ2-7, with D perhaps matching TRBD2 (5 bases). This CDR3 spans 15 amino acids. Germline V gene lookup returns CDR1 LNHNV and CDR2 YYDKDF (reference sequence). The V end lost 3 bases, the J end lost 6 bases, and 18 bases lay between the germline ends. CDR3 nucleotide sequence: TGTGCCACCAGCAGGTTGGGAGAACCGTATAGCGAGCAGTACTTC. This encodes CATSRLGEPYSEQYF.

This clonotype came up a few times. This chain links TRBV7-4 with TRBJ2-7; the D call may be TRBD1 or TRBD2 (6 bases each). The ends were cut back, 6 bases at V and 0 bases at J, with 15 bases in the middle. Per the germline V gene, CDR1 is SGHVT and CDR2 is SQSDAQ. The CDR3 spans 15 residues. The CDR3 region is CASRPGVGSSYEQYV. The CDR3 DNA reads as TGTGCCAGCAGACCAGGGGTCGGGAGCTCCTACGAGCAGTACGTC.

This clonotype appeared many times. This chain joins TRBV12-3 or TRBV12-4 and TRBJ2-1, with a tentative D call TRBD2 (6 bases). Trimming shortened V by 5 bases and J by 4 bases, and 21 bases separated the two germline ends. The CDR3 consists of 17 residues. CDR3 protein: CASSPPGGAKFYNEQFF. The CDR3 DNA follows: TGTGCCAGCAGTCCTCCCGGAGGGGCGAAATTTTACAATGAGCAGTTCTTC.

This clonotype appeared a few times. The chain recombines TRBV5-1 with TRBJ2-6, with D possibly being TRBD1 or TRBD2 (5 bases each). V was clipped by 0 bases and J by 1 base, with 14 bases between them. The CDR3 consists of 18 residues. Germline V gene sequence: CDR1 SGHRS, CDR2 YFSETQ. CDR3 sequence (DNA): TGCGCCAGCAGCTTGGTGGCCAGGGAGAAGTCTGGGGCCAACGTCCTGACTTTC. Amino acids: CASSLVAREKSGANVLTF. The whole variable domain, remainder taken from reference TRBV5-1 and TRBJ2-6, is KAGVTQTPRYLIKTRGQQVTLSCSPISGHRSVSWYQQTPGQGLQFLFEYFSETQRNKGNFPGRFSGRQFSNSRSEMNVSTLELGDSALYLCASSLVAREKSGANVLTFGAGSRLTVL.

This clonotype was seen a handful of times. A much larger clonotype is one base distant, so this may be a read error. The chain is built from TRBV7-9 and TRBJ2-1; D uncertain. The CDR3 runs 12 residues. Germline V gene sequence: CDR1 SEHNR, CDR2 FQNEAQ (reference sequence). Trimming removed 1 base at V and 8 bases at J, with 6 bases between. CDR3 region: CASSLGAHEQFF. The CDR3 region has the DNA TGTGCCAGCAGCTTAGGGGCCCATGAGCAGTTCTTC.

The CDR3 sequence is CASSPGGGVPQPQHF. The CDR3 coding sequence is TGTGCCAGCAGCCCCGGGGGGGGAGTACCTCAGCCCCAGCATTTT. The chain recombines TRBV5-5 with TRBJ1-5, with a possible D match to TRBD1 (5 bases). The CDR3 is 15 amino acids. In germline, CDR1 is SGHKS, CDR2 YYEKEE (reference sequence). V was shortened by 4 bases and J by 6 bases, with 17 bases between the two germline ends. The full variable domain, with the rest looked up from reference TRBV5-5 and TRBJ1-5, is DAGVTQSPTHLIKTRGQQVTLRCSPISGHKSVSWYQQVLGQGPQFIFQYYEKEERGRGNFPDRFSARQFPNYSSELNVNALLLGDSALYLCASSPGGGVPQPQHFGDGTRLSIL.

This chain joins TRBV7-9 and TRBJ2-7; tentatively, D is TRBD1 (5 bases). The CDR3 contains 13 residues. V shed 5 bases and J shed 5 bases, with 13 bases lying between them. Germline V gives CDR1 SEHNR, CDR2 FQNEAQ (reference sequence). In DNA form, the CDR3 reads TGTGCCAGCAGCACAACAGGTTTTCACGAGCAGTACGTC. This codes for CASSTTGFHEQYV.

The V and J genes are TRBV2 and TRBJ2-7; the D gene could be TRBD1 or TRBD2 (6 bases each). This CDR3 contains 12 residues. Germline CDR1 SNHLY, CDR2 FYNNEI. V shed 7 bases and J shed 2 bases, with 9 bases lying between them. The CDR3, as DNA: TGTGCCAGCACGGGGGACACCTACGAGCAGTACGTC. It yields the protein CASTGDTYEQYV.

The CDR3: CASSQTGGSPEQYF. CDR3 sequence (DNA): TGTGCCAGCAGTCAAACAGGGGGCTCTCCCGAGCAGTACTTC. The chain couples TRBV6-1 to TRBJ2-7; TRBD1 aligns across 9 bases. Germline assignment: CDR1 MNHNS and CDR2 SASEGT. The CDR3 extends over 14 amino acids. After removal of 5 bases from V and 6 bases from J, the junction contained 8 bases not matched to a gene.

This clonotype was recorded a few times. The chain is built from TRBV11-3 and TRBJ2-5; D is ambiguous. The CDR3 consists of 16 residues. Looked up from germline, CDR1 is SGHNT and CDR2 is YENEEA. Trimming took off 1 base at V and 5 bases at J, with 17 bases between the two ends. DNA for the CDR3: TGTGCCAGCAGCTTAGGTCTCGGTAGAATTGGGGAGACCCAGTACTTC. Amino acids: CASSLGLGRIGETQYF.

This clonotype was recorded many times. V gene TRBV20-1 combines with J gene TRBJ2-1; D gene uncertain. The V gene lost 3 bases and the J gene lost 5 bases, with 14 bases spanning the gap. Germline-derived CDR1 and CDR2 are DFQATT and SNEGSKA (reference sequence). This CDR3 spans 14 amino acids. CDR3 coding DNA: TGCAGTGCTAGTAACTTGGCAGTAAACAATGAGCAGTTCTTC. Translating it yields CSASNLAVNNEQFF.

The chain couples TRBV10-3 to TRBJ2-7; no clear D gene. The length of the CDR3 is 11 residues. Germline CDR1 ENHRY, CDR2 SYGVKD. V was clipped by 8 bases and J by 0 bases, with 5 bases between them. CDR3 bases: TGTGCCATCGGGAACTCCTACGAGCAGTACTTC. Its translation: CAIGNSYEQYF.

The rearrangement joins TRBV5-1 to TRBJ2-2; D remains unclear. The germline V gene has CDR1 SGHRS and CDR2 YFSETQ. V dropped 0 bases and J dropped 5 bases, with 8 bases sitting between them. There are 14 residues in the CDR3. The CDR3 nucleotides are TGCGCCAGCAGCTTGGGACGGATAACCGGGGAGCTGTTTTTT. It translates to CASSLGRITGELFF.

The CDR3 sequence is CSAGGDSPLHF. The CDR3 DNA reads as TGCAGTGCCGGCGGTGATTCACCCCTCCACTTT. The genes are TRBV20-1 and TRBJ1-6, with D uncertain. The germline gives CDR1 DFQATT, CDR2 SNEGSKA (reference sequence). The CDR3 has 11 amino acids. The V gene lost 6 bases and the J gene lost 8 bases, with 8 bases spanning the gap.

The chain recombines TRBV3-1 with TRBJ2-1; D remains unclear. CDR1 is LGHDT, CDR2 YNNKEL, per germline (reference sequence). This CDR3 comprises 15 residues. V lost 1 base, J lost 5 bases, and 12 bases lay in between. In DNA form, the CDR3 reads TGTGCCAGCAGCCAAGCCCCTTTTGGGAACAATGAGCAGTTCTTC. Its protein product is CASSQAPFGNNEQFF.

This clonotype showed up just a few times. The rearrangement links TRBV28 to TRBJ1-5; no clear D gene. The V end lost 5 bases, the J end lost 6 bases, and 20 bases lay between the germline ends. The CDR3 runs 16 residues. The germline gives CDR1 MDHEN, CDR2 SYDVKM. The CDR3 reads CASSPPYKVWGQPQHF. The CDR3 bases are TGTGCCAGCAGTCCACCGTACAAGGTCTGGGGTCAGCCCCAGCATTTT.

In this sample, this clonotype turned up a few times. V is TRBV29-1 and J is TRBJ1-1; D gene unclear. Trimming removed 1 base from V and 1 base from J, with 10 bases in between. CDR1 is SQVTM and CDR2 is ANQGSEA in the germline V gene. The CDR3 sequence is 14 residues long. CDR3 amino acids: CSVEAWLTNTEAFF. CDR3 nucleotide sequence: TGCAGCGTTGAAGCTTGGCTGACGAACACTGAAGCTTTCTTT.

The chain has TRBV19 and TRBJ2-7, with TRBD2 identical over 13 bases. CDR1 is LNHDA and CDR2 is SQIVND in the germline V gene (reference sequence). The CDR3 contains 16 residues. V lost 4 bases, J lost 6 bases, and 9 bases stayed unmatched. The CDR3 DNA sequence: TGTGCCAGTAGTACAGGACTAGCGGGAGTAATCTCCGAGCAGTACTTC. Its translation is CASSTGLAGVISEQYF.

The chain uses TRBV3-1 and TRBJ1-2; D gene uncertain. Trimming removed 5 bases from V and 2 bases from J, with 15 bases in between. The CDR3 has 15 amino acids. Germline V gene sequence: CDR1 LGHDT, CDR2 YNNKEL (reference sequence). In nucleotides, the CDR3 is TGTGCCAGCAGCAATACGGCGAACTTAAACTATGGCTACACCTTC. Encoded protein: CASSNTANLNYGYTF.

CDR3 residues: CASSSPAGGGETQYF. The DNA of the CDR3 is TGTGCCAGCAGCTCCCCAGCGGGGGGTGGAGAGACCCAGTACTTC. The rearrangement joins TRBV7-9 to TRBJ2-5; 9 bases agree with TRBD2. The length of the CDR3 is 15 residues. Trimming at V came to 4 bases and at J to 4 bases, leaving 7 bases not matched to a gene. Germline V gene data show CDR1 as SEHNR and CDR2 as FQNEAQ (reference sequence). Supplemented by reference TRBV7-9 and TRBJ2-5, the full variable domain reads DTGVSQNPRHKITKRGQNVTFRCDPISEHNRLYWYRQTLGQGPEFLTYFQNEAQLEKSRLLSDRFSAERPKGSFSTLEIQRTEQGDSAMYLCASSSPAGGGETQYFGPGTRLLVL.

This clonotype has just a few counts. This sequence joins TRBV18 and TRBJ2-3; D might be TRBD1 (6 bases). Between the trimmed V and J ends, which lost 5 bases and 4 bases, there was a span of 16 bases. Germline V gene lookup returns CDR1 KGHSH and CDR2 LQKENI. The CDR3 spans 15 residues. CDR3 coding DNA: TGTGCCAGCTCATTGACAGGTGTCAAGGCAGATACGCAGTATTTT. Residues: CASSLTGVKADTQYF.

CDR3 loop: CAISVTSGTGAHGYTF. Written as DNA, the CDR3 is TGTGCCATCAGTGTAACCTCCGGGACAGGGGCCCATGGCTACACCTTC. V is TRBV10-3 and J is TRBJ1-2; 10 nucleotides agree with TRBD1. CDR1 and CDR2 from the germline V gene are ENHRY and SYGVKD. The CDR3 totals 16 residues. J lost 6 bases, V lost 4 bases, and 11 bases had no gene match.